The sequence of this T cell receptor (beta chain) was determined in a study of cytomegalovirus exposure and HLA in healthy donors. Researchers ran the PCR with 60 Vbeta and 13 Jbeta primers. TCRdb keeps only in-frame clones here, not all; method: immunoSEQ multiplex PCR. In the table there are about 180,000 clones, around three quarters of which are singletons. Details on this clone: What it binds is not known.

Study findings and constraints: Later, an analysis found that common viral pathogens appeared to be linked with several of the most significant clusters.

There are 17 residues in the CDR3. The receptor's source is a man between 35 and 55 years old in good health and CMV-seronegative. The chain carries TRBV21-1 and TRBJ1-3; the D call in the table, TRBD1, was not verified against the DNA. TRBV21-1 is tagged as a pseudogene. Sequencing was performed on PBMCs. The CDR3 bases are TGTGCCAGCAGCAAAGAGGCCAGGGGGTCGCCTGGAAACACCATATATTTT. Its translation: CASSKEARGSPGNTIYF.